The 24 T cell receptor beta chains given below trace back to one sample, sequenced in a study of blood T cell repertoires in COVID-19. Assay: immunoSEQ multiplex PCR; the TCRdb copy retains only in-frame clones and omits some. The table shows 350,000 or so clones, with 90% occurring only once. Sequenced: peripheral blood. These receptors were taken from a man between 18 and 29 years old with active or convalescent COVID-19.

This CDR3 is CASSLAVPGGLGNQPQHF. The CDR3 DNA reads as TGTGCCAGCAGCTTGGCTGTTCCAGGGGGCCTAGGAAATCAGCCCCAGCATTTT. The chain uses TRBV5-5 and TRBJ1-5, with 8 bases identical to TRBD1. CDR3 length: 18 amino acids. Germline values: CDR1 SGHKS, CDR2 YYEKEE (reference sequence). With V trimmed by 0 bases and J by 4 bases, 12 bases remained unmatched.

This clone has just one count. The chain joins TRBV7-8 to TRBJ1-4, with no clear D. V lost 5 bases to trimming and J lost 7 bases, with 17 bases between them. From germline, CDR1 is SGHVS and CDR2 FQNEAQ. The CDR3 sequence is 15 residues long. The CDR3 DNA reads TGTGCCAGCAGCCCCCTTAGCGGGCGGAGTGAAAAACTGTTTTTT. Translating gives CASSPLSGRSEKLFF.

The V gene is TRBV6-2 or TRBV6-3, the J gene TRBJ2-2, with D maybe TRBD1 (6 bases). The V end lost 4 bases, the J end lost 7 bases, and 13 bases lay between the germline ends. The germline CDR1 and CDR2 sequences are MNHEY and SVGEGT. The length of the CDR3 is 14 residues. The CDR3 DNA sequence: TGTGCCAGCAGTTCACAGGGCACTGGCGGGGAGCTGTTTTTT. This translates into CASSSQGTGGELFF.

This chain joins TRBV7-6 and TRBJ2-5; 7 bases are shared with TRBD1. V lost 3 bases to trimming and J lost 5 bases; unmatched junction nucleotides: 12. The germline V gene encodes CDR1 SGHVS and CDR2 FNYEAQ. This CDR3 has 16 amino acids. CDR3 coding DNA: TGTGCCAGCAGCTTCCCACCAGGGGGAGCAGGGGAGACCCAGTACTTC. Its protein product is CASSFPPGGAGETQYF. The variable domain in full, completed from reference TRBV7-6 and TRBJ2-5, reads GAGVSQSPRYKVTKRGQDVALRCDPISGHVSLYWYRQALGQGPEFLTYFNYEAQQDKSGLPNDRFSAERPEGSISTLTIQRTEQRDSAMYRCASSFPPGGAGETQYFGPGTRLLVL.

J is TRBJ1-1 and V is TRBV15; 7 bases align to TRBD1. CDR1 and CDR2 (germline): LNHNV, YYDKDF (reference sequence). This CDR3 contains 14 residues. The J segment lost 1 base and the V segment lost 7 bases, leaving 6 bases of the junction unmatched. The CDR3 DNA reads as TGTGCCACCACTCCGGGACAGAGGAACACTGAAGCTTTCTTT. Protein product: CATTPGQRNTEAFF.

J is TRBJ2-7 and V is TRBV28; D possibly corresponds to TRBD1 (6 bases). CDR3 size: 16 residues. Germline V gene lookup returns CDR1 MDHEN and CDR2 SYDVKM. V gave up 3 bases and J gave up 1 base, with 16 bases separating them. The CDR3 here is CASSFPPGVWSYEQYF. The CDR3 nucleotides read TGTGCCAGCAGTTTTCCCCCAGGGGTTTGGTCCTACGAGCAGTACTTC.

Here the CDR3 DNA reads TGTGCCAGCAGCTTCAGGGGAGAGGGGAACTACGAGCAGTACTTC. Protein sequence: CASSFRGEGNYEQYF. The chain is built from TRBV11-1 and TRBJ2-7, with D perhaps TRBD1 (6 bases). From germline, CDR1 is SGHAT and CDR2 FQDESV (reference sequence). The CDR3 spans 15 residues. Trimming removed 3 bases at V and 3 bases at J, with 15 bases between.

The V call is TRBV27, the J call TRBJ1-2; 7 bases match TRBD1. Germline V CDR1 and CDR2: MNHEY, SMNVEV (reference sequence). The CDR3 is 14 amino acids. Trimming cost V 5 bases and J 1 base; bases outside gene matches: 4. The CDR3 DNA reads as TGTGCCAGCAGTCGGGACAGATTTAACTATGGCTACACCTTC. Its translation: CASSRDRFNYGYTF.

The J gene is TRBJ2-7, the V gene TRBV28; maybe TRBD1 (6 bases). Germline CDR1 and CDR2: MDHEN and SYDVKM. The germline V and J ends were trimmed by 3 bases and 5 bases, with 17 bases remaining between them. The CDR3 runs to 15 residues. This CDR3 reads CASSFRPQGSDEQYF. The CDR3 region has the DNA TGTGCCAGCAGTTTCCGCCCGCAGGGGTCGGACGAGCAGTACTTC.

DNA of the CDR3: TGTGCCAGCAGACCTCACCGGGACTACAACAATGAGCAGTTCTTC. Its protein product is CASRPHRDYNNEQFF. The rearrangement uses TRBV27 and TRBJ2-1; 7 bases map to TRBD2. V shed 6 bases and J 5 bases; nucleotides not matched to a gene: 10. CDR1 is MNHEY, CDR2 SMNVEV, per germline (reference sequence). The CDR3 is made up of 15 amino acids.

The rearrangement joins TRBV30 to TRBJ2-2; possible D gene TRBD1, 5 bases. Germline-derived CDR1 and CDR2 are GTSNPN and SVGIG (reference sequence). V was trimmed by 0 bases and J by 5 bases, leaving 13 bases between them. This CDR3 spans 15 amino acids. CDR3 loop: CAWSVSAGSTGELFF. Written as DNA, the CDR3 is TGTGCCTGGAGTGTTTCTGCAGGGTCGACCGGGGAGCTGTTTTTT.

The chain links TRBV2 to TRBJ2-7, with 9 bases matching TRBD1. CDR3 length: 14 amino acids. The ends lost 6 bases at V and 5 bases at J; junction bases unmatched: 8. The germline V gene has CDR1 SNHLY and CDR2 FYNNEI. The CDR3 region is CASSAGTGKDEQYF. CDR3 in DNA: TGTGCCAGCAGCGCCGGGACAGGGAAAGACGAGCAGTACTTC.

The chain has TRBV20-1 and TRBJ2-3, with 8 positions matching TRBD2. The J segment lost 1 base and the V segment lost 3 bases, leaving 12 bases of the junction unmatched. The CDR3 length is 17 residues. Germline CDR1 is DFQATT and CDR2 is SNEGSKA (reference sequence). CDR3 protein: CSASSGRAGEGTDTQYF. Written as DNA, the CDR3 is TGCAGTGCTAGTAGCGGTAGAGCGGGAGAGGGCACAGATACGCAGTATTTT.

This clone showed up just once. This chain uses TRBV24-1 with TRBJ2-3, with 7 positions matching TRBD1. The CDR3 is 16 amino acids. Trimming took 3 bases from V and 0 from J; bases not matched to a gene: 5. Looked up from germline, CDR1 is KGHDR and CDR2 is SFDVKD. CDR3 DNA sequence: TGTGCCACCAGTGATAGGACAGGAACGAGCACAGATACGCAGTATTTT. Translation gives CATSDRTGTSTDTQYF.

The chain employs TRBV6-1 and TRBJ2-3; D is possibly TRBD1 (6 bases). V shed 1 base and J shed 5 bases, with 10 bases lying between them. CDR1 is MNHNS and CDR2 is SASEGT in the germline V gene. The CDR3 totals 14 residues. As DNA, the CDR3 is TGTGCCAGCAGTGAAGACAGGGATAGAGATACGCAGTATTTT. The encoded protein is CASSEDRDRDTQYF.

V is TRBV11-3 and J is TRBJ2-1; 14 bases align to TRBD2. After removal of 3 bases from V and 3 bases from J, the junction contained 13 bases not matched to a gene. The CDR3 has 20 residues. Germline V gene data show CDR1 as SGHNT and CDR2 as YENEEA. CDR3 amino acids: CASSLGGTSGSLGGYNEQFF. In DNA, the CDR3 is TGTGCCAGCAGCTTGGGCGGGACTAGCGGGAGCTTAGGGGGCTACAATGAGCAGTTCTTC. Full variable domain (missing parts from reference TRBV11-3 and TRBJ2-1): EAGVVQSPRYKIIEKKQPVAFWCNPISGHNTLYWYLQNLGQGPELLIRYENEEAVDDSQLPKDRFSAERLKGVDSTLKIQPAELGDSAVYLCASSLGGTSGSLGGYNEQFFGPGTRLTVL.

The chain has TRBV4-2 and TRBJ1-3; TRBD1 matches 8 bases. Germline CDR1 LGHNA, CDR2 YNFKEQ. Germline trimming cut 1 base from V and 0 bases from J; bases unmatched to any gene: 8. The CDR3 is 18 residues long. The CDR3 DNA sequence: TGTGCCAGCAGCCAAGCTATGACAGGGGAGACCTCTGGAAACACCATATATTTT. Translation gives CASSQAMTGETSGNTIYF.

V gene TRBV6-5 combines with J gene TRBJ2-5; D uncertain. Trimming pared 5 bases from V and 8 bases from J, leaving 15 bases between. The CDR3 contains 13 residues. The germline V gene encodes CDR1 MNHEY and CDR2 SVGAGI. CDR3 in amino acids: CASSPLSLETQYF. Written as DNA, the CDR3 is TGTGCCAGCAGTCCCTTAAGCCTAGAAACCCAGTACTTC.

This chain joins TRBV28 and TRBJ1-1; no clear D gene. Germline lookup yields CDR1 MDHEN and CDR2 SYDVKM. The V end lost 0 bases, the J end lost 3 bases, and 8 bases lay between the germline ends. This CDR3 has 14 residues. The CDR3 loop is CASSLWTGDTEAFF. The CDR3 DNA follows: TGTGCCAGCAGTTTATGGACCGGGGACACTGAAGCTTTCTTT. The full variable domain, its missing parts supplied by reference TRBV28 and TRBJ1-1, is DVKVTQSSRYLVKRTGEKVFLECVQDMDHENMFWYRQDPGLGLRLIYFSYDVKMKEKGDIPEGYSVSREKKERFSLILESASTNQTSMYLCASSLWTGDTEAFFGQGTRLTVV.

The chain is built from TRBV5-1 and TRBJ1-1; D not certain. The V end lost 0 bases, the J end lost 8 bases, and 11 bases lay between the germline ends. CDR1 is SGHRS, CDR2 YFSETQ, per germline. This CDR3 has 13 amino acids. The CDR3 sequence: CASSLAKSGEAFF. The CDR3 nucleotides are TGCGCCAGCAGCTTGGCAAAATCAGGAGAAGCTTTCTTT.

The V call is TRBV10-3, the J call TRBJ2-1; D possibly corresponds to TRBD2 (6 bases). The V and J ends lost 10 bases and 5 bases respectively, with 9 bases between them. The CDR3 spans 11 residues. Germline V lookup: CDR1 ENHRY, CDR2 SYGVKD. The CDR3 here is CATRLDNEQFF. DNA of the CDR3: TGTGCCACCAGACTAGACAATGAGCAGTTCTTC.

The V and J genes are TRBV6-5 and TRBJ1-3; unclear D gene. This CDR3 is 14 amino acids long. V was pared by 0 bases and J by 0 bases, with 3 bases between. Germline V CDR1 and CDR2: MNHEY, SVGAGI. The CDR3 here is CASSYSSSGNTIYF. CDR3 DNA: TGTGCCAGCAGTTACTCGAGCTCTGGAAACACCATATATTTT.

This clone occurred once. The chain carries TRBV9 and TRBJ1-5, with TRBD1 identical over 7 bases. Trimming took 4 bases from V and 6 from J; bases not matched to a gene: 4. The CDR3 loop spans 13 amino acids. Germline V gene sequence: CDR1 SGDLS, CDR2 YYNGEE. As DNA, the CDR3 is TGTGCCAGCAGCCCACAGGGGACTCAGCCCCAGCATTTT. This translates into CASSPQGTQPQHF.

V is TRBV4-3 and J is TRBJ2-7; 13 nucleotides align to TRBD2. CDR1 and CDR2 from the germline V gene are LGHNA and YSLEER. Losses at the gene ends were 3 bases for V and 3 bases for J; bases not matched to a gene: 2. The CDR3 contains 15 residues. CDR3 residues: CASSQGLAGLYEQYF. CDR3 sequence (DNA): TGCGCCAGCAGCCAGGGACTAGCGGGGCTCTACGAGCAGTACTTC.